One and the same sample provided the 30 T cell receptor beta chains below, sequenced in a study of blood T cell repertoires in COVID-19. Repertoires were generated with immunoSEQ multiplex PCR, while TCRdb's copy carries only in-frame clones and drops some. This table has tens of thousands of clones, roughly nine tenths appearing once. The sequenced sample was peripheral blood. These receptors came from a man between 60 and 70 years old with acute or convalescent COVID-19.

V gene TRBV7-6 combines with J gene TRBJ1-2, with 8 bases identical to TRBD1. Germline loops: CDR1 SGHVS, CDR2 FNYEAQ. The CDR3 runs 15 residues. Trimming cost V 5 bases and J 2 bases; bases outside gene matches: 7. The CDR3 nucleotides are TGTGCCAGCAGCATCACAGGGGGACTAAACTATGGCTACACCTTC. Protein product: CASSITGGLNYGYTF.

The J gene is TRBJ2-5, the V gene TRBV5-1; TRBD1 matches at 8 bases. After removal of 4 bases from V and 5 bases from J, the junction contained 10 bases not matched to a gene. CDR1 and CDR2 (germline): SGHRS, YFSETQ. The CDR3 consists of 15 residues. The CDR3 loop reads CASSRRQGTVETQYF. CDR3 nucleotides: TGCGCCAGCAGCAGAAGACAGGGGACTGTGGAGACCCAGTACTTC.

The chain carries TRBV19 and TRBJ1-2, with TRBD1 matching over 7 bases. The CDR3 runs 14 residues. The J segment lost 4 bases and the V segment lost 4 bases, leaving 6 bases of the junction unmatched. In germline, CDR1 is LNHDA, CDR2 SQIVND (reference sequence). CDR3 loop: CASSTDRALYGYTF. CDR3 DNA: TGTGCCAGTAGTACAGACAGGGCCCTCTATGGCTACACCTTC.

This chain joins TRBV7-2 and TRBJ1-5; D is possibly TRBD1 (6 bases). This CDR3 is 14 amino acids long. V lost 4 bases and J lost 5, with 12 bases in between. Germline lookup yields CDR1 SGHTA and CDR2 FQGNSA. CDR3 in amino acids: CASSYTGLDQPQHF. In DNA, the CDR3 is TGTGCCAGCAGCTATACAGGGTTGGATCAGCCCCAGCATTTT.

The chain recombines TRBV19 with TRBJ1-5; 8 positions agree with TRBD1. Unmatched junction bases numbered 5, after V lost 4 bases and J lost 6 bases. CDR3 length equals 14 residues. Germline CDR1 and CDR2: LNHDA and SQIVND (reference sequence). Written as DNA, the CDR3 is TGTGCCAGTAGTACTCAGGGGGCAGGTCAGCCCCAGCATTTT. Translating gives CASSTQGAGQPQHF.

The V gene is TRBV19, the J gene TRBJ1-5; 7 bases are shared with TRBD1. The CDR3 is 15 residues long. Germline V gives CDR1 LNHDA, CDR2 SQIVND (reference sequence). Trimming cost V 6 bases and J 2 bases; bases outside gene matches: 7. The CDR3 protein is CASRLQGQGNQPQHF. The CDR3 region has the DNA TGTGCCAGTAGACTGCAAGGACAGGGCAATCAGCCCCAGCATTTT. Full variable domain (remainder filled in from reference TRBV19 and TRBJ1-5): DGGITQSPKYLFRKEGQNVTLSCEQNLNHDAMYWYRQDPGQGLRLIYYSQIVNDFQKGDIAEGYSVSREKKESFPLTVTSAQKNPTAFYLCASRLQGQGNQPQHFGDGTRLSIL.

This clone was counted once. The chain employs TRBV15 and TRBJ2-2, with TRBD2 matching over 7 bases. Germline CDR1 LNHNV, CDR2 YYDKDF (reference sequence). J lost 6 bases, V lost 0 bases, and 7 bases had no gene match. There are 16 residues in the CDR3. The CDR3 region is CATSRDLGRVAGELFF. DNA of the CDR3: TGTGCCACCAGCAGAGATTTAGGGAGGGTAGCCGGGGAGCTGTTTTTT.

This clone has a single count. The chain has TRBV6-5 and TRBJ1-1; 11 positions match TRBD1. The CDR3 loop spans 15 amino acids. The V gene end was trimmed by 5 bases and the J gene end by 0 bases; junction bases not matched to a gene: 2. Germline V gene data show CDR1 as MNHEY and CDR2 as SVGAGI. The DNA for the CDR3 is TGTGCCAGCAGTCGGGACAGGGGGGTGAACACTGAAGCTTTCTTT. Its translation: CASSRDRGVNTEAFF.

Concerning this clone itself: A read error may produce the germline difference seen at one junction end. Here the CDR3 reads CASSRITGTGVNNEQFF. The DNA of the CDR3 is TGTGCTAGCAGCCGAATAACCGGGACAGGGGTCAACAATGAGCAGTTCTTC. The gene calls are TRBV7-7 and TRBJ2-1; 10 bases are a match to TRBD1. The CDR3 totals 17 residues. CDR1 is SSHAT and CDR2 is FNYEAQ in the germline V gene (reference sequence). Drawing the rest from reference TRBV7-7 and TRBJ2-1, the complete variable domain is GAGVSQSPRYKVTKRGQDVTLRCDPISSHATLYWYQQALGQGPEFLTYFNYEAQPDKSGLPSDRFSAERPEGSISTLTIQRTEQRDSAMYRCASSRITGTGVNNEQFFGPGTRLTVL.

This clone was counted once. The V call is TRBV6-2 or TRBV6-3, the J call TRBJ2-5; D uncertain. The CDR3 extends over 12 amino acids. Germline assignment: CDR1 MNHEY and CDR2 SVGEGT. Trimming shortened V by 6 bases and J by 5 bases, and 10 bases separated the two germline ends. The CDR3: CASSLLRETQYF. For the CDR3, the DNA is TGTGCCAGCAGCCTACTAAGGGAGACCCAGTACTTC.

V usage is TRBV29-1 and J usage is TRBJ1-1; no reliable D call. V lost 0 bases to trimming and J lost 4 bases, with 12 bases between them. This CDR3 is 14 amino acids long. Germline CDR1 and CDR2: SQVTM and ANQGSEA. Here the CDR3 reads CSVEDRRRGTEAFF. CDR3 bases: TGCAGCGTTGAAGATCGTAGGCGAGGCACTGAAGCTTTCTTT.

The rearrangement links TRBV19 to TRBJ2-3; D is unresolved. V was shortened by 5 bases and J by 0 bases, with 15 bases between the two germline ends. This CDR3 spans 16 amino acids. Looked up from germline, CDR1 is LNHDA and CDR2 is SQIVND (reference sequence). The CDR3, as DNA: TGTGCCAGTAGTCCCCAGTGGTTCCTTAGCACAGATACGCAGTATTTT. It encodes CASSPQWFLSTDTQYF.

The chain joins TRBV7-3 to TRBJ2-1; TRBD1 matches 9 bases. V lost 5 bases, J lost 9 bases, and 11 bases stayed unmatched. CDR1 SGHTA and CDR2 FQGTGA come from the germline V gene. The CDR3 is 15 residues long. The CDR3 sequence is CASSSGQGIASEQFF. The CDR3 nucleotides read TGTGCCAGCAGCAGCGGACAGGGGATAGCGAGTGAGCAGTTCTTC.

J is TRBJ2-5 and V is TRBV15; D is undetermined. The CDR3 spans 13 residues. In germline, CDR1 is LNHNV, CDR2 YYDKDF (reference sequence). Trimming removed 1 base from V and 1 base from J, with 4 bases in between. The chain's CDR3 is CATSRAFQETQYF. In DNA, the CDR3 is TGTGCCACCAGCAGAGCTTTCCAAGAGACCCAGTACTTC.

This clone showed up just once. For the CDR3, the DNA is TGTGCCAGCAGTCGAAATACAGACTCCTACGAGCAGTACTTC. Residues: CASSRNTDSYEQYF. This rearrangement joins TRBV14 to TRBJ2-7; no clear D. Germline loops: CDR1 SGHDN, CDR2 FVKESK. CDR3 length equals 14 residues. Trimming left V 6 bases short and J 0 bases short, with 12 bases between.

The chain has TRBV5-1 and TRBJ2-2; tentatively, D is TRBD2 (6 bases). This CDR3 contains 16 residues. Trimming shortened V by 1 base and J by 3 bases, and 13 bases separated the two germline ends. Germline lookup yields CDR1 SGHRS and CDR2 YFSETQ. Here the CDR3 reads CASSLLGGTDTGELFF. CDR3 nucleotide sequence: TGCGCCAGCAGCTTGCTAGGAGGGACGGACACCGGGGAGCTGTTTTTT.

The CDR3 loop reads CASSPGEGIQPQHF. As DNA, the CDR3 is TGTGCCAGCAGTCCAGGGGAAGGGATTCAGCCCCAGCATTTT. The V and J genes are TRBV6-6 and TRBJ1-5; the D gene is possibly TRBD1 (6 bases). Germline V gene lookup returns CDR1 MNHNY and CDR2 SVGAGI (reference sequence). The V end was cut by 5 bases, the J end by 6 bases, with 14 bases between. CDR3 length: 14 residues.

In its sample, this clone was seen a few times. The V call is TRBV19, the J call TRBJ1-1; no firm D call. Deletions cut 6 bases from V and 5 bases from J, with 13 bases between. Germline CDR1 and CDR2: LNHDA and SQIVND (reference sequence). The CDR3 has 13 residues. This chain's CDR3 is CASRAGGGTEAFF. Written as DNA, the CDR3 is TGTGCCAGTAGGGCAGGCGGAGGGACTGAAGCTTTCTTT.

The gene calls are TRBV19 and TRBJ2-7, with 9 positions matching TRBD1. CDR3 size: 15 residues. V shed 5 bases, J shed 5 bases, and the junction held 10 bases outside the gene matches. From germline, CDR1 is LNHDA and CDR2 SQIVND (reference sequence). The CDR3 nucleotides are TGTGCCAGTAGTCTGACCGGGACAGGGTTCCACGAGCAGTACTTC. The encoded protein is CASSLTGTGFHEQYF.

The genes are TRBV9 and TRBJ1-2, with TRBD1 matching 7 bases. Germline V CDR1 and CDR2: SGDLS, YYNGEE. This CDR3 region has 16 residues. J was trimmed by 8 bases and V by 2 bases; bases with no gene match: 15. The CDR3 DNA sequence: TGTGCCAGCAGCGTTGGAGAGCGAGACAGGGTAGACGGCTACACCTTC. Protein product: CASSVGERDRVDGYTF.

The gene calls are TRBV6-6 and TRBJ1-2; 10 bases line up with TRBD1. Germline loops: CDR1 MNHNY, CDR2 SVGAGI (reference sequence). The trim removed 5 bases at V and 6 bases at J, leaving 6 bases unmatched. The CDR3 totals 14 residues. In DNA, the CDR3 is TGTGCCAGCAGTAGCGACAGGGGGCCAAATGGCTACACCTTC. It specifies CASSSDRGPNGYTF.

The chain carries TRBV13 and TRBJ2-1; D is possibly TRBD1 (6 bases). The germline gives CDR1 PRHDT, CDR2 FYEKMQ (reference sequence). The CDR3 has 18 amino acids. Trimming shortened V by 1 base and J by 3 bases, and 19 bases separated the two germline ends. The DNA for the CDR3 is TGTGCCAGCAGCTTAGTACCTCTCGACAGGTACCTCTACAATGAGCAGTTCTTC. This sequence encodes CASSLVPLDRYLYNEQFF.

The V and J genes are TRBV19 and TRBJ1-1; 11 bases agree with TRBD1. Germline V gene lookup returns CDR1 LNHDA and CDR2 SQIVND (reference sequence). The V gene end was trimmed by 6 bases and the J gene end by 0 bases; junction bases not matched to a gene: 6. This CDR3 spans 16 amino acids. DNA of the CDR3: TGTGCCAGTAGGACCGGGACAGGGGGGGTGAACACTGAAGCTTTCTTT. Translating it yields CASRTGTGGVNTEAFF.

The rearrangement links TRBV6-4 to TRBJ2-2; no firm D call. Germline V gene data show CDR1 as MRHNA and CDR2 as SNTAGT. The CDR3 runs to 13 residues. V was trimmed by 6 bases and J by 4 bases, leaving 9 bases between them. CDR3 in amino acids: CASSEESTGELFF. In nucleotides, the CDR3 is TGTGCCAGCAGCGAAGAGAGCACCGGGGAGCTGTTTTTT.

Only one count was recorded for this clone. The rearrangement uses TRBV12-5 and TRBJ2-1; TRBD2 is a possible D gene (5 bases). Trimming shortened V by 2 bases and J by 3 bases, and 8 bases separated the two germline ends. Germline assignment: CDR1 LGHNT and CDR2 FRNRAP. The CDR3 loop spans 14 amino acids. CDR3: CASGLFEGYNEQFF. CDR3 DNA: TGTGCTAGTGGTTTGTTTGAGGGCTACAATGAGCAGTTCTTC.

This clone has just one count. V is TRBV7-8 and J is TRBJ1-2; D is ambiguous. The V end was cut by 1 base, the J end by 6 bases, with 15 bases between. Germline-derived CDR1 and CDR2 are SGHVS and FQNEAQ. The CDR3 extends over 15 amino acids. The CDR3 is CASSLVSSPGDGYTF. CDR3 in DNA: TGTGCCAGCAGCTTAGTCTCATCACCCGGGGATGGCTACACCTTC.

The chain employs TRBV19 and TRBJ1-5; D gene ambiguous. The V and J ends lost 5 bases and 3 bases respectively, with 14 bases between them. CDR1 and CDR2 (germline): LNHDA, SQIVND (reference sequence). The CDR3 totals 15 residues. CDR3 sequence reads: CASSDSTGYNQPQHF. The CDR3 nucleotides read TGTGCCAGTAGTGATTCTACGGGATACAATCAGCCCCAGCATTTT. The full variable domain, in which reference TRBV19 and TRBJ1-5 provide the parts outside the CDR3, is DGGITQSPKYLFRKEGQNVTLSCEQNLNHDAMYWYRQDPGQGLRLIYYSQIVNDFQKGDIAEGYSVSREKKESFPLTVTSAQKNPTAFYLCASSDSTGYNQPQHFGDGTRLSIL.

This chain uses TRBV19 with TRBJ2-7, with 10 nucleotides matching TRBD1. The CDR3 has 15 amino acids. V lost 5 bases to trimming and J lost 3 bases; unmatched junction nucleotides: 7. CDR1 and CDR2 from the germline V gene are LNHDA and SQIVND (reference sequence). CDR3: CASSADRGIYYEQYF. CDR3 sequence (DNA): TGTGCCAGTAGTGCGGACAGGGGGATTTACTACGAGCAGTACTTC.

The V gene is TRBV19, the J gene TRBJ1-1; TRBD1 might be the D (6 bases). This CDR3 is built from 16 residues. Germline loops: CDR1 LNHDA, CDR2 SQIVND (reference sequence). Between the trimmed V and J ends, which lost 6 bases and 0 bases, there was a span of 17 bases. The CDR3 reads CASRGPEGQMNTEAFF. In nucleotides, the CDR3 is TGTGCCAGTAGAGGTCCAGAAGGACAGATGAACACTGAAGCTTTCTTT.

This chain links TRBV11-2 with TRBJ1-4, with D uncertain. CDR1 SGHAT and CDR2 FQNNGV come from the germline V gene. V was trimmed by 4 bases and J by 1 base, leaving 7 bases between them. This CDR3 spans 14 amino acids. The CDR3 reads CASSSQLTNEKLFF. CDR3 nucleotide sequence: TGTGCCAGCAGCTCACAGCTAACTAATGAAAAACTGTTTTTT.